The 25 T cell receptor beta chains given below trace back to one sample, sequenced in a study of T cell changes during pregnancy in multiple sclerosis. Produced via immunoSEQ multiplex PCR; TCRdb's table is partial and in-frame only. The table has approximately 90,000 clones, 90% to 95% seen once. The specimen was peripheral blood, collected after pregnancy. All receptors derive from a female donor in good health, enrolled as a control in a pregnancy study.

This chain links TRBV11-2 with TRBJ2-1; D might be TRBD1 (6 bases). Germline values: CDR1 SGHAT, CDR2 FQNNGV. The CDR3 is made up of 15 amino acids. V was cut by 5 bases and J by 2 bases, with 13 bases left in between. For the CDR3, the DNA is TGTGCCAGCAGCCCGACGACAGGAGCCTACAATGAGCAGTTCTTC. Its protein product is CASSPTTGAYNEQFF.

This chain joins TRBV18 and TRBJ2-1; D might be TRBD1 (5 bases). V was shortened by 5 bases and J by 1 base, with 9 bases between the two germline ends. CDR1 KGHSH and CDR2 LQKENI come from the germline V gene. CDR3 size: 14 residues. The CDR3 here is CASSTGESYNEQFF. The CDR3 nucleotides read TGTGCCAGCTCAACAGGCGAGTCCTACAATGAGCAGTTCTTC.

The chain recombines TRBV7-9 with TRBJ2-7; 7 positions match TRBD1. The CDR3 runs to 13 residues. V trimming: 5 bases; J trimming: 6 bases; junction bases outside the gene matches: 7. From germline, CDR1 is SEHNR and CDR2 FQNEAQ (reference sequence). The CDR3 spells CASSQGQTAEQYF. CDR3 DNA sequence: TGTGCCAGCAGCCAGGGACAGACGGCCGAGCAGTACTTC.

In this sample, this clone turned up a few times. The chain uses TRBV30 and TRBJ1-5; 8 positions match TRBD1. This CDR3 is built from 14 residues. CDR1 is GTSNPN and CDR2 is SVGIG in the germline V gene (reference sequence). The V and J ends lost 3 bases and 5 bases, in that order; junction bases with no gene match: 6. The DNA of the CDR3 is TGTGCCTGGAGCGACCGACAGGGGCATCAGCCCCAGCATTTT. It is translated as CAWSDRQGHQPQHF.

The rearrangement joins TRBV7-2 to TRBJ1-1; 7 bases are a match to TRBD1. CDR3 length equals 15 residues. V shed 1 base and J 1 base; nucleotides not matched to a gene: 3. Germline CDR1 SGHTA, CDR2 FQGNSA. The CDR3 DNA reads as TGTGCCAGCAGCTTAGAGACAGGGAAGAACACTGAAGCTTTCTTT. This translates into CASSLETGKNTEAFF.

The chain couples TRBV6-5 to TRBJ2-7, with D maybe TRBD1 (7 bases). Trimming cost V 2 bases and J 0 bases, with 11 bases left between them. Germline V CDR1 and CDR2: MNHEY, SVGAGI. This CDR3 spans 15 amino acids. CDR3 bases: TGTGCCAGCAGTTACCGGAGGGGGCCCTCCTACGAGCAGTACTTC. It encodes CASSYRRGPSYEQYF.

The chain combines TRBV11-1 with TRBJ1-3, with a possible D match to TRBD1 (5 bases). The V gene lost 2 bases and the J gene lost 0 bases, with 11 bases spanning the gap. The CDR3 is made up of 16 amino acids. CDR1 and CDR2 (germline): SGHAT, FQDESV (reference sequence). CDR3 sequence reads: CASSLIAGGSGNTIYF. The CDR3 region has the DNA TGTGCCAGCAGCTTAATCGCCGGGGGCTCTGGAAACACCATATATTTT.

The chain joins TRBV5-6 to TRBJ1-4, with 8 bases identical to TRBD1. From germline, CDR1 is SGHDT and CDR2 YYEEEE. V lost 7 bases to trimming and J lost 2 bases; unmatched junction nucleotides: 7. The CDR3 runs to 15 residues. The CDR3 is CASSRRTGTNEKLFF. The CDR3 DNA reads as TGTGCCAGCTCCCGAAGGACAGGGACTAATGAAAAACTGTTTTTT.

This clone was seen a handful of times. The chain carries TRBV9 and TRBJ2-3; 11 bases line up with TRBD2. Trimming cost V 0 bases and J 6 bases; bases outside gene matches: 3. Germline lookup yields CDR1 SGDLS and CDR2 YYNGEE. The CDR3 consists of 15 residues. CDR3 nucleotide sequence: TGTGCCAGCAGCGTAGGACTAGCGGGGACGGATACGCAGTATTTT. Amino acid sequence: CASSVGLAGTDTQYF.

The chain has TRBV5-1 and TRBJ2-7, with D perhaps TRBD2 (7 bases). Germline V gives CDR1 SGHRS, CDR2 YFSETQ. The V gene lost 5 bases and the J gene lost 0 bases, with 15 bases spanning the gap. This CDR3 region has 15 residues. Written as DNA, the CDR3 is TGCGCCAGCAGTTCGGGGGGCGGGAACTCCTACGAGCAGTACTTC. Translation gives CASSSGGGNSYEQYF.

The gene calls are TRBV5-5 and TRBJ1-5; unclear D gene. This CDR3 is built from 14 residues. CDR1 is SGHKS and CDR2 is YYEKEE in the germline V gene (reference sequence). Trimming removed 3 bases at V and 4 bases at J, with 11 bases between. The CDR3 here is CASSSQFTNQPQHF. Here the CDR3 DNA reads TGTGCCAGCAGCTCTCAGTTTACGAATCAGCCCCAGCATTTT. Full variable domain (remainder filled in from reference TRBV5-5 and TRBJ1-5): DAGVTQSPTHLIKTRGQQVTLRCSPISGHKSVSWYQQVLGQGPQFIFQYYEKEERGRGNFPDRFSARQFPNYSSELNVNALLLGDSALYLCASSSQFTNQPQHFGDGTRLSIL.

V usage is TRBV23-1 and J usage is TRBJ2-3, with 9 nucleotides matching TRBD1. TRBV23-1 is filed as an ORF, its function uncertain. The length of the CDR3 is 19 residues. Unmatched junction bases numbered 12, after V lost 0 bases and J lost 2 bases. Here the CDR3 DNA reads TGCGCCAGCAGTCAATCCAAGGACAGGGGACGAGAGGACACAGATACGCAGTATTTT. This encodes CASSQSKDRGREDTDTQYF.

The rearrangement uses TRBV15 and TRBJ1-2; TRBD1 matches 8 bases. Trimming took 0 bases from V and 6 from J; bases not matched to a gene: 6. CDR1 LNHNV and CDR2 YYDKDF come from the germline V gene (reference sequence). The CDR3 extends over 15 amino acids. The CDR3 DNA sequence: TGTGCCACCAGCAGAGATGGGGACAGGACTGATGGCTACACCTTC. Encoded protein: CATSRDGDRTDGYTF. Full variable domain (missing parts from reference TRBV15 and TRBJ1-2): DAMVIQNPRYQVTQFGKPVTLSCSQTLNHNVMYWYQQKSSQAPKLLFHYYDKDFNNEADTPDNFQSRRPNTSFCFLDIRSPGLGDTAMYLCATSRDGDRTDGYTFGSGTRLTVV.

The chain carries TRBV2 and TRBJ2-5; perhaps TRBD1 as D (5 bases). Germline values: CDR1 SNHLY, CDR2 FYNNEI. The germline V and J ends were trimmed by 3 bases and 7 bases, with 18 bases remaining between them. The CDR3 is made up of 15 amino acids. CDR3 protein: CASSEARGKLGTQYF. Written as DNA, the CDR3 is TGTGCCAGCAGTGAGGCTAGGGGAAAATTGGGGACCCAGTACTTC.

V gene TRBV6-5 combines with J gene TRBJ2-5; D gene uncertain. The CDR3 has 13 residues. With 8 bases removed from V and 5 bases from J, the gap between germline ends came to 15 bases. Germline CDR1 reads MNHEY; CDR2 reads SVGAGI. CDR3 bases: TGTGCCAGCTCTCGGGTTACTTGGGAGACCCAGTACTTC. Residues: CASSRVTWETQYF.

This chain connects TRBV6-5 to TRBJ2-2; 7 bases match TRBD2. Looked up from germline, CDR1 is MNHEY and CDR2 is SVGAGI. V shed 2 bases, J shed 4 bases, and the junction held 4 bases outside the gene matches. The CDR3 runs to 15 residues. CDR3 DNA sequence: TGTGCCAGCAGTTACGGGCGGGGGACCACCGGGGAGCTGTTTTTT. Protein product: CASSYGRGTTGELFF.

The chain links TRBV7-9 to TRBJ2-3; 9 bases are a match to TRBD1. The length of the CDR3 is 15 residues. V shed 6 bases, J shed 4 bases, and the junction held 8 bases outside the gene matches. CDR1 SEHNR and CDR2 FQNEAQ come from the germline V gene (reference sequence). CDR3 bases: TGTGCCAGCAGGGAGGGACAGGGTCAGGCAGATACGCAGTATTTT. The encoded protein is CASREGQGQADTQYF.

J is TRBJ2-2 and V is TRBV11-2, with 9 bases aligning to TRBD1. This CDR3 spans 15 amino acids. CDR1 is SGHAT, CDR2 FQNNGV, per germline. Trimming removed 4 bases from V and 6 bases from J; junction bases left unmatched: 6. The CDR3 DNA is TGTGCCAGCAGCTACAGGGGGCGCAAGGCCGGGGAGCTGTTTTTT. Translation gives CASSYRGRKAGELFF.

The sample holds one count of this clone. V usage is TRBV4-2 and J usage is TRBJ1-2; TRBD1 agrees at 7 bases. J was trimmed by 4 bases and V by 0 bases; bases with no gene match: 8. Germline CDR1 is LGHNA and CDR2 is YNFKEQ. The CDR3 runs to 16 residues. The CDR3 nucleotides read TGTGCCAGCAGCCAAGATTTGGACAGGATAGTCTATGGCTACACCTTC. The encoded protein is CASSQDLDRIVYGYTF.

This rearrangement joins TRBV2 to TRBJ1-2; D call uncertain. The CDR3 loop spans 13 amino acids. Trimming took off 2 bases at V and 5 bases at J, with 9 bases between the two ends. Germline values: CDR1 SNHLY, CDR2 FYNNEI. In nucleotides, the CDR3 is TGTGCCAGCAGTGAACTCCAGGTTTATGGCTACACCTTC. Protein product: CASSELQVYGYTF.

This rearrangement joins TRBV19 to TRBJ1-5; the match to TRBD1 covers 7 bases. This CDR3 contains 15 residues. Per the germline V gene, CDR1 is LNHDA and CDR2 is SQIVND (reference sequence). V trimming: 7 bases; J trimming: 1 base; junction bases outside the gene matches: 7. The CDR3 is CASKLDRASNQPQHF. The CDR3 bases are TGTGCCAGTAAGCTCGACAGGGCAAGCAATCAGCCCCAGCATTTT.

Of note for this clone: A read error may produce the germline difference seen at one junction end. The J gene is TRBJ2-7, the V gene TRBV4-3; D may be TRBD1 (6 bases). The CDR3 is made up of 13 amino acids. CDR1 and CDR2 from the germline V gene are LGHNA and YSLEER. CDR3 sequence reads: CASSQAPGVEQYF. As DNA, the CDR3 is TGCGCCAGCAGTCAAGCTCCAGGGGTCGAGCAGTACTTC.

J is TRBJ1-2 and V is TRBV19, with 8 bases identical to TRBD1. The CDR3 runs to 15 residues. Looked up from germline, CDR1 is LNHDA and CDR2 is SQIVND (reference sequence). The V and J ends lost 1 base and 1 base, in that order; junction bases with no gene match: 2. The CDR3 nucleotides are TGTGCCAGTAGTATAGGACAGGGGTTTAACTATGGCTACACCTTC. It is translated as CASSIGQGFNYGYTF.

The chain employs TRBV7-6 and TRBJ2-1; a possible D gene is TRBD2 (7 bases). V gave up 0 bases and J gave up 5 bases, with 11 bases separating them. Germline-derived CDR1 and CDR2 are SGHVS and FNYEAQ. The CDR3 is 15 amino acids. CDR3 sequence reads: CASSLAGGPNNEQFF. The CDR3 DNA reads as TGTGCCAGCAGCTTAGCGGGGGGGCCAAACAATGAGCAGTTCTTC.

This chain links TRBV28 with TRBJ1-1; 8 bases map to TRBD1. This CDR3 is built from 16 residues. Germline V gives CDR1 MDHEN, CDR2 SYDVKM. J was trimmed by 6 bases and V by 4 bases; bases with no gene match: 13. This CDR3 is CASSSAAGQGLAEAFF. DNA for the CDR3: TGTGCCAGCAGTTCAGCCGCAGGACAGGGTCTCGCTGAAGCTTTCTTT.